This record looks at one TCR beta chain sequence and its context. After removal of 8 bases from V and 2 bases from J, the junction contained 6 bases not matched to a gene. The CDR3 is 13 residues long. The data stem from a study of blood T cell repertoires in COVID-19. Turning to the study itself: The analysed material was cDNA or gDNA that came from T cells, B-cell-depleted T cells, or PBMCs.

Sequencing was performed with immunoSEQ multiplex PCR; in TCRdb, only in-frame clones are kept and a portion is missing. The table shows roughly 130,000 clones, with 65% to 80% occurring only once. Sample: peripheral blood. The chain recombines TRBV12-3 or TRBV12-4 with TRBJ2-7; 7 bases line up with TRBD1. This clonotype originated in a man aged 80 or over with acute or convalescent COVID-19. The DNA for the CDR3 is TGTGCCAGCCGCCGACAGGGAACCTACGAGCAGTACTTC. Translation: CASRRQGTYEQYF.